Shown below are 23 T cell receptor beta chains from a single sample sequenced in a study of cytomegalovirus exposure and HLA in healthy donors. Vbeta (60) and Jbeta (13) primers were used in the PCR. Only in-frame clones appear in the TCRdb table, and some are missing; sequencing was by immunoSEQ multiplex PCR. This table holds over 55,000 clones, around 80% found once. The sequencing input was PBMCs. These receptors all come from a male donor in good health and CMV-seronegative.

The V gene is TRBV4-3, the J gene TRBJ2-1; 9 nucleotides align to TRBD1. The J segment lost 4 bases and the V segment lost 3 bases, leaving 7 bases of the junction unmatched. Germline CDR1 LGHNA, CDR2 YSLEER. This CDR3 comprises 16 residues. This chain's CDR3 is CASSQTDRGFYNEQFF. CDR3 nucleotides: TGCGCCAGCAGCCAGACCGACAGGGGGTTTTACAATGAGCAGTTCTTC.

This clone was counted once. The same CDR3 arises from other DNA sequences in this sample as well. The gene calls are TRBV5-4 and TRBJ1-2; D might be TRBD1 (5 bases). Trimming removed 0 bases at V and 0 bases at J, with 9 bases between. The germline V gene encodes CDR1 SGHNT and CDR2 YYREEE (reference sequence). CDR3 length: 15 amino acids. Written as DNA, the CDR3 is TGTGCCAGCAGCTTGGTGCGGGGGGCTAACTATGGCTACACCTTC. Translating it yields CASSLVRGANYGYTF.

This chain joins TRBV10-3 and TRBJ2-5; D is possibly TRBD1 (7 bases). The CDR3 has 13 residues. Per the germline V gene, CDR1 is ENHRY and CDR2 is SYGVKD. V gave up 8 bases and J gave up 2 bases, with 12 bases separating them. The CDR3 reads CAIGGTEQETQYF. CDR3 bases: TGTGCCATCGGGGGGACAGAGCAAGAGACCCAGTACTTC.

V is TRBV14 and J is TRBJ2-1; 8 bases match TRBD2. CDR1 and CDR2 from the germline V gene are SGHDN and FVKESK. V shed 1 base, J shed 4 bases, and the junction held 6 bases outside the gene matches. This CDR3 is 16 amino acids long. CDR3 coding DNA: TGTGCCAGCAGCCAAGCTCTGGGACTAGGGTACAATGAGCAGTTCTTC. It yields the protein CASSQALGLGYNEQFF.

The V and J genes are TRBV18 and TRBJ1-1; D remains ambiguous. The CDR3 is made up of 16 amino acids. Trimming removed 2 bases from V and 2 bases from J, with 15 bases in between. Germline-derived CDR1 and CDR2 are KGHSH and LQKENI. The CDR3 DNA is TGTGCCAGCTCACCAAGGAGTTTTGGCGGAAACACTGAAGCTTTCTTT. Translating gives CASSPRSFGGNTEAFF.

In its sample, this clone was seen a few times. The rearrangement uses TRBV9 and TRBJ1-6; tentatively, D is TRBD1 (5 bases). Germline V gene data show CDR1 as SGDLS and CDR2 as YYNGEE. CDR3 length equals 15 residues. V was cut by 2 bases and J by 11 bases, with 17 bases left in between. The CDR3, as DNA: TGTGCCAGCAGCGTGGCAGGGAGGGACCCAACACCCCTCCACTTT. Translation: CASSVAGRDPTPLHF.

The gene calls are TRBV7-8 and TRBJ2-7, with TRBD1 identical over 8 bases. There are 15 residues in the CDR3. Trimming cost V 0 bases and J 6 bases; bases outside gene matches: 7. CDR1 SGHVS and CDR2 FQNEAQ come from the germline V gene. The CDR3 DNA sequence: TGTGCCAGCAGCTTAGCGGGACAGGTCCTACTCGAGCAGTACTTC. Translation: CASSLAGQVLLEQYF. Complete variable domain (other parts from reference TRBV7-8 and TRBJ2-7): GAGVSQSPRYKVAKRGQDVALRCDPISGHVSLFWYQQALGQGPEFLTYFQNEAQLDKSGLPSDRFFAERPEGSVSTLKIQRTQQEDSAVYLCASSLAGQVLLEQYFGPGTRLTVT.

The rearrangement links TRBV7-2 to TRBJ1-2, with D maybe TRBD1 (5 bases). The CDR3 is 15 residues long. V gave up 7 bases and J gave up 0 bases, with 15 bases separating them. CDR1 and CDR2 from the germline V gene are SGHTA and FQGNSA. The CDR3 spells CASNVGGYPNYGYTF. In DNA form, the CDR3 reads TGTGCCAGCAATGTGGGGGGTTATCCTAACTATGGCTACACCTTC.

This chain joins TRBV29-1 and TRBJ2-7, with TRBD2 matching over 15 bases. This CDR3 is 15 amino acids long. Germline V gene data show CDR1 as SQVTM and CDR2 as ANQGSEA. The V gene end was trimmed by 3 bases and the J gene end by 7 bases; junction bases not matched to a gene: 7. CDR3 protein: CSVELGTSGGREQYF. In DNA form, the CDR3 reads TGCAGCGTTGAGTTAGGGACTAGCGGGGGGCGGGAGCAGTACTTC.

In DNA form, the CDR3 reads TGTGCCACCCCAATAGTTGCCTACGAGCAGTACTTC. Amino acids: CATPIVAYEQYF. The V and J genes are TRBV15 and TRBJ2-7, with D unresolved. Germline assignment: CDR1 LNHNV and CDR2 YYDKDF (reference sequence). V lost 8 bases to trimming and J lost 2 bases, with 10 bases between them. CDR3 size: 12 residues.

The sample holds one count of this clone. This chain links TRBV5-4 with TRBJ2-2; TRBD1 matches 11 bases. The V gene's germline CDR1 is SGHNT and CDR2 YYREEE (reference sequence). The CDR3 length is 18 residues. J was trimmed by 4 bases and V by 1 base; bases with no gene match: 9. CDR3: CASSLLGQGGGSTGELFF. Written as DNA, the CDR3 is TGTGCCAGCAGCTTGCTGGGACAGGGGGGAGGGAGCACCGGGGAGCTGTTTTTT. Full variable domain (missing parts from reference TRBV5-4 and TRBJ2-2): ETGVTQSPTHLIKTRGQQVTLRCSSQSGHNTVSWYQQALGQGPQFIFQYYREEENGRGNFPPRFSGLQFPNYSSELNVNALELDDSALYLCASSLLGQGGGSTGELFFGEGSRLTVL.

The chain is built from TRBV30 and TRBJ2-7; possible D gene TRBD1, 6 bases. CDR3 length equals 13 residues. Germline CDR1 and CDR2: GTSNPN and SVGIG (reference sequence). The V gene lost 3 bases and the J gene lost 3 bases, with 12 bases spanning the gap. Here the CDR3 reads CAWRFTGSYEQYF. The CDR3, as DNA: TGTGCCTGGAGGTTTACAGGGAGCTACGAGCAGTACTTC.

This chain uses TRBV9 with TRBJ2-7, with D perhaps TRBD1 (6 bases). V dropped 2 bases and J dropped 4 bases, with 19 bases sitting between them. The germline V gene encodes CDR1 SGDLS and CDR2 YYNGEE. CDR3 length: 16 residues. The chain's CDR3 is CASSVSTTGGFYEQYF. The CDR3 nucleotides are TGTGCCAGCAGCGTCTCGACTACTGGGGGCTTTTACGAGCAGTACTTC.

The chain links TRBV7-2 to TRBJ2-5, with TRBD1 matching 8 bases. The tail of the sequence fits TRBJ2-7 better, so the J call may be wrong. The germline V gene has CDR1 SGHTA and CDR2 FQGNSA. The CDR3 is 16 amino acids. The CDR3 nucleotides read TGTGCCAGCAGCGCCAGGGACAGGACAGGGCGATCCGAGCAGTACTTC. Translated, it gives CASSARDRTGRSEQYF.

This chain uses TRBV7-9 with TRBJ1-1; D is uncertain. The V gene lost 1 base and the J gene lost 4 bases, with 7 bases spanning the gap. Germline CDR1 SEHNR, CDR2 FQNEAQ (reference sequence). CDR3 length: 13 residues. DNA of the CDR3: TGTGCCAGCAGCTTAGACGACACCACTGAAGCTTTCTTT. Amino acids: CASSLDDTTEAFF.

The CDR3, as DNA: TGTGCCAGCAGCTTAGCTCCGGAGGACACCATATATTTT. Amino acid sequence: CASSLAPEDTIYF. The V gene is TRBV11-3, the J gene TRBJ1-3; D is ambiguous. The V end was cut by 1 base, the J end by 8 bases, with 9 bases between. Germline V lookup: CDR1 SGHNT, CDR2 YENEEA. There are 13 residues in the CDR3.

The genes are TRBV5-1 and TRBJ2-7; 13 bases line up with TRBD2. Germline V gives CDR1 SGHRS, CDR2 YFSETQ. Losses at the gene ends were 3 bases for V and 2 bases for J; bases not matched to a gene: 5. The CDR3 is 16 amino acids. DNA for the CDR3: TGCGCCAGCAGCTACGGACTAGCGGGGGCCCCCTACGAGCAGTACTTC. It is translated as CASSYGLAGAPYEQYF.

The chain combines TRBV7-2 with TRBJ2-1; D remains ambiguous. The CDR3 is 16 amino acids. Between the trimmed V and J ends, which lost 0 bases and 3 bases, there was a span of 12 bases. CDR1 is SGHTA and CDR2 is FQGNSA in the germline V gene. The CDR3 nucleotides are TGTGCCAGCAGCTTAGCGGTGGCTAGTATCTACAATGAGCAGTTCTTC. It yields the protein CASSLAVASIYNEQFF.

CDR3: CATSLGYEQYF. In nucleotides, the CDR3 is TGTGCCACCAGCCTAGGCTACGAGCAGTACTTC. The V and J genes are TRBV15 and TRBJ2-7; D ambiguous. The CDR3 contains 11 residues. V lost 5 bases and J 3 bases, leaving 5 bases between the germline ends. Per the germline V gene, CDR1 is LNHNV and CDR2 is YYDKDF (reference sequence).

This sequence joins TRBV11-2 and TRBJ1-3, with D uncertain. Germline CDR1 SGHAT, CDR2 FQNNGV. Trimming removed 3 bases at V and 0 bases at J, with 9 bases between. The CDR3 loop spans 15 amino acids. The DNA for the CDR3 is TGTGCCAGCAGCTTGTATGGCAGCTCTGGAAACACCATATATTTT. It is translated as CASSLYGSSGNTIYF.

The chain employs TRBV4-2 and TRBJ2-1, with D possibly TRBD2 on 5 matching bases. The germline CDR1 and CDR2 sequences are LGHNA and YNFKEQ. CDR3 length: 12 amino acids. The V end was cut by 3 bases, the J end by 10 bases, with 10 bases between. CDR3 in amino acids: CASSQDLREQFF. The CDR3 DNA is TGTGCCAGCAGCCAGGACTTGAGGGAGCAGTTCTTC.

This chain links TRBV4-1 with TRBJ2-5; D unresolved. The ends were cut back, 1 base at V and 3 bases at J, with 18 bases in the middle. The CDR3 is made up of 17 amino acids. Per germline, CDR1 MGHRA and CDR2 YSYEKL. The CDR3 loop is CASSQGLEIAPKETQYF. The CDR3 bases are TGCGCCAGCAGCCAAGGCTTGGAGATCGCTCCCAAAGAGACCCAGTACTTC.

This clone was recorded once. V and J are TRBV19 and TRBJ2-5; D perhaps matches TRBD2 (6 bases). Looked up from germline, CDR1 is LNHDA and CDR2 is SQIVND (reference sequence). CDR3 length equals 16 residues. The V gene lost 3 bases and the J gene lost 0 bases, with 14 bases spanning the gap. CDR3 nucleotides: TGTGCCAGTAGTATGGGGCGGGGATCGTACCAAGAGACCCAGTACTTC. It codes for CASSMGRGSYQETQYF.